This record covers a single TCR beta chain. Its cognate antigen is unknown. These data come from a study of breast tumors, draining lymph nodes, adjacent tissues. Findings and caveats of the study: Data fit most tumor T cells coming from lymph node, expanding in tumor. Compared with lymph nodes, tumors were less diverse; compared with nontumor tissue, more.

CDR1 is SGHAT and CDR2 is FQNNGV in the germline V gene. The CDR3 totals 15 residues. V was pared by 3 bases and J by 6 bases, with 18 bases between. Axillary draining lymph nodes of breast cancer patients supplied the node samples. One entry per CDR3 protein results from TCRdb running MiXCR on the multiplex PCR reads. The data contain about 89,000 distinct CDR3 sequences, approximately 30% of them singletons. Sequenced material: axillary lymph node tissue. The chain is built from TRBV11-2 and TRBJ2-7; no clear D gene. The source is a female donor with breast cancer. Some clones in this sample may be carry-over from other donors' samples. CDR3 protein: CASSFAGDTLAEQYF. CDR3 nucleotide sequence: TGTGCCAGCAGCTTTGCAGGAGACACCCTCGCCGAGCAGTACTTC.